Shown below are 15 T cell receptor beta chains from a single sample sequenced in a study of graft-versus-host responses after intestinal transplantation. These TCRs' antigens remain unknown. The assay was immunoSEQ multiplex PCR, and TCRdb's table has in-frame clones only and misses some. The table records about 85,000 clones, 80% to 85% of them present only once. The sample was unstimulated CD4+ T cells sorted from spleen or lymph node cells, taken before intestinal transplant. The receptors come from a human donor who received an intestinal transplant.

The CDR3 nucleotides are TGCGCCAGCAGACCGACCGGGACAGGGGGCTACGAGCAGTACTTC. Residues: CASRPTGTGGYEQYF. The J gene is TRBJ2-7, the V gene TRBV5-1; 11 nucleotides line up with TRBD1. Germline V gives CDR1 SGHRS, CDR2 YFSETQ. The CDR3 has 15 amino acids. V was pared by 5 bases and J by 3 bases, with 7 bases of the junction left unmatched.

The chain links TRBV28 to TRBJ2-1; TRBD2 agrees at 14 bases. The CDR3 sequence is 15 residues long. V gave up 5 bases and J gave up 6 bases; unmatched junction bases: 3. The germline V gene encodes CDR1 MDHEN and CDR2 SYDVKM. CDR3 DNA: TGTGCCAGCAGTCCGACTAGCGGGGGGGCCAATGAGCAGTTCTTC. This encodes CASSPTSGGANEQFF.

The V call is TRBV25-1, the J call TRBJ1-5, with TRBD1 as a possible D gene (5 bases). Trimming removed 4 bases at V and 3 bases at J, with 7 bases between. CDR3 size: 13 residues. Germline CDR1 is MGHDK and CDR2 is SYGVNS. As DNA, the CDR3 is TGTGCCAGCAGTGCAGGGCCCAATCAGCCCCAGCATTTT. Translated: CASSAGPNQPQHF.

V is TRBV15 and J is TRBJ1-2; D possibly corresponds to TRBD1 (6 bases). V was trimmed by 1 base and J by 7 bases, leaving 19 bases between them. CDR3 length: 16 amino acids. Germline V lookup: CDR1 LNHNV, CDR2 YYDKDF (reference sequence). CDR3 coding DNA: TGTGCCACCAGCAGAGGGGCTGGTAGGGGGGGGTTTGGCTACACCTTC. Its protein product is CATSRGAGRGGFGYTF.

The chain is built from TRBV27 and TRBJ2-7; 7 positions agree with TRBD2. The CDR3 covers 15 residues. CDR1 is MNHEY, CDR2 SMNVEV, per germline (reference sequence). V gave up 6 bases and J gave up 3 bases; unmatched junction bases: 11. This chain's CDR3 is CASRGGRWGYYEQYF. The DNA for the CDR3 is TGTGCCAGCAGGGGGGGGAGGTGGGGTTACTACGAGCAGTACTTC.

The V gene is TRBV2, the J gene TRBJ2-5; 12 bases match TRBD2. CDR1 is SNHLY, CDR2 FYNNEI, per germline. J was trimmed by 2 bases and V by 7 bases; bases with no gene match: 5. The CDR3 extends over 15 amino acids. CDR3 sequence: CASTGLAGGQETQYF. The CDR3 coding sequence is TGTGCCAGCACGGGGCTAGCGGGAGGGCAAGAGACCCAGTACTTC.

The chain recombines TRBV7-2 with TRBJ2-7, with 7 bases aligning to TRBD2. Germline V gene data show CDR1 as SGHTA and CDR2 as FQGNSA. V lost 3 bases, J lost 4 bases, and 6 bases stayed unmatched. CDR3 size: 14 residues. In nucleotides, the CDR3 is TGTGCCAGCAGCTTCGTGGGAGGGCCATACGAGCAGTACTTC. It is translated as CASSFVGGPYEQYF.

This chain links TRBV4-2 with TRBJ2-1, with 7 positions matching TRBD2. From germline, CDR1 is LGHNA and CDR2 YNFKEQ. Trimming took 2 bases from V and 5 from J; bases not matched to a gene: 3. The CDR3 consists of 14 residues. The CDR3 loop is CASSQMGGNNEQFF. The CDR3 bases are TGTGCCAGCAGCCAAATGGGGGGGAACAATGAGCAGTTCTTC.

The chain uses TRBV18 and TRBJ1-5, with 7 bases fitting TRBD1. V lost 2 bases to trimming and J lost 7 bases; unmatched junction nucleotides: 5. Germline CDR1 KGHSH, CDR2 LQKENI. The CDR3 covers 14 residues. The CDR3 coding sequence is TGTGCCAGCTCACCATTGGCAGGGGGACAGCCCCAGCATTTT. Its translation is CASSPLAGGQPQHF.

The chain uses TRBV5-4 and TRBJ2-5; a possible D gene is TRBD2 (6 bases). The CDR3 extends over 16 amino acids. V was trimmed by 3 bases and J by 6 bases, leaving 21 bases between them. Per the germline V gene, CDR1 is SGHNT and CDR2 is YYREEE (reference sequence). The CDR3 region is CASSSGDSWASQTQYF. In DNA form, the CDR3 reads TGTGCCAGCAGCTCGGGAGACAGTTGGGCCTCCCAGACCCAGTACTTC.

This chain joins TRBV14 and TRBJ2-1, with TRBD1 matching 10 bases. Germline V gene lookup returns CDR1 SGHDN and CDR2 FVKESK. The length of the CDR3 is 17 residues. V gave up 4 bases and J gave up 4 bases; unmatched junction bases: 10. The DNA of the CDR3 is TGTGCCAGCAGCCGATTCACCCGGACAGGGGGATACAATGAGCAGTTCTTC. Protein: CASSRFTRTGGYNEQFF.

The CDR3 protein is CASSEEEDQPQHF. For the CDR3, the DNA is TGTGCCAGCAGTGAGGAGGAGGATCAGCCCCAGCATTTT. This rearrangement joins TRBV2 to TRBJ1-5, with D hard to call. Germline assignment: CDR1 SNHLY and CDR2 FYNNEI. CDR3 length: 13 residues. Trimming took 3 bases from V and 5 from J, leaving 8 bases between them. Variable domain in full (rest from reference TRBV2 and TRBJ1-5): EPEVTQTPSHQVTQMGQEVILRCVPISNHLYFYWYRQILGQKVEFLVSFYNNEISEKSEIFDDQFSVERPDGSNFTLKIRSTKLEDSAMYFCASSEEEDQPQHFGDGTRLSIL.

The chain uses TRBV7-6 and TRBJ2-1, with 9 bases matching TRBD2. V was clipped by 4 bases and J by 7 bases; unmatched bases: 8. This CDR3 is built from 15 residues. Germline V gene lookup returns CDR1 SGHVS and CDR2 FNYEAQ. The CDR3 region is CASSSTSGPGNEQFF. The CDR3 region has the DNA TGTGCCAGCAGCTCTACTAGCGGGCCCGGAAATGAGCAGTTCTTC.

V and J are TRBV29-1 and TRBJ2-7, with D perhaps TRBD2 (5 bases). The ends were cut back, 4 bases at V and 3 bases at J, with 13 bases in the middle. This CDR3 region has 13 residues. Germline V gives CDR1 SQVTM, CDR2 ANQGSEA. The CDR3 reads CSVAGSPNYEQYF. The CDR3 coding sequence is TGCAGCGTTGCGGGGTCACCGAACTACGAGCAGTACTTC.

This clone was counted a single time. The chain combines TRBV28 with TRBJ2-5, with 12 bases matching TRBD2. CDR1 MDHEN and CDR2 SYDVKM come from the germline V gene. V lost 6 bases to trimming and J lost 2 bases; unmatched junction nucleotides: 10. The length of the CDR3 is 17 residues. The CDR3 DNA reads as TGTGCCAGCAGAACTAGCGGGGGGTTGGGGGATCAAGAGACCCAGTACTTC. This gives the protein CASRTSGGLGDQETQYF.